The 21 T cell receptor beta chains below all came from one sample that was sequenced in a study of shared clonotypes between healthy human individuals. Clones were sequenced by immunoSEQ multiplex PCR, and TCRdb holds only the in-frame ones, with some missing. The repertoire holds approximately 1,000,000 clones, with 75% to 80% as singletons. The sample consisted of memory CD4+ T cells from PBMCs. The subset is: CD45RA-negative fraction. The receptors were sampled from a man aged 18 to 35 in good health. Some clones in this sample may be carry-over from other donors' samples.

The rearrangement uses TRBV5-1 and TRBJ2-1; D not certain. CDR3 length: 14 residues. In germline, CDR1 is SGHRS, CDR2 YFSETQ. Trimming took off 1 base at V and 1 base at J, with 6 bases between the two ends. CDR3 amino acids: CASSLTVSYNEQFF. DNA of the CDR3: TGCGCCAGCAGCTTGACTGTGTCCTACAATGAGCAGTTCTTC.

The count of this clone is one. J is TRBJ2-2 and V is TRBV10-2; perhaps TRBD1 as D (6 bases). V dropped 8 bases and J dropped 1 base, with 11 bases sitting between them. This CDR3 contains 14 residues. Germline-derived CDR1 and CDR2 are WSHSY and SAAADI. The CDR3 loop reads CASRRQENTGELFF. As DNA, the CDR3 is TGCGCCAGCCGACGACAGGAGAACACCGGGGAGCTGTTTTTT.

The V and J genes are TRBV7-9 and TRBJ2-1; D remains ambiguous. Germline V gives CDR1 SEHNR, CDR2 FQNEAQ (reference sequence). The CDR3 contains 12 residues. The CDR3 here is CAYGQVMNEQFF. Written as DNA, the CDR3 is TGTGCGTACGGGCAGGTCATGAATGAGCAGTTCTTC.

This clone was seen more than once but under ten times. V usage is TRBV7-9 and J usage is TRBJ1-5, with D hard to call. V lost 5 bases to trimming and J lost 4 bases, with 6 bases between them. This CDR3 region has 12 residues. Germline values: CDR1 SEHNR, CDR2 FQNEAQ (reference sequence). This chain's CDR3 is CASSVENQPQHF. CDR3 sequence (DNA): TGTGCCAGCAGCGTCGAGAATCAGCCCCAGCATTTT.

The rearrangement links TRBV5-6 to TRBJ2-5; D is unclear. The CDR3 totals 13 residues. CDR1 SGHDT and CDR2 YYEEEE come from the germline V gene. The ends were cut back, 7 bases at V and 5 bases at J, with 15 bases in the middle. CDR3: CASDSGYRETQYF. CDR3 in DNA: TGTGCCAGCGATTCCGGGTACCGGGAGACCCAGTACTTC.

This clone was recorded at least ten times. The rearrangement links TRBV30 to TRBJ1-3; D is perhaps TRBD1 (5 bases). Trimming took 5 bases from V and 3 from J, leaving 11 bases between them. Germline CDR1 reads GTSNPN; CDR2 reads SVGIG (reference sequence). The CDR3 covers 13 residues. The CDR3: CAWGRVGGNTIYF. Written as DNA, the CDR3 is TGTGCCTGGGGCAGGGTGGGTGGAAACACCATATATTTT.

A note on this clone: Within the sample, other DNA sequences also encode this same CDR3. The CDR3, as DNA: TGTGCCAGCTCACCGGACTTGTACGAGCAGTACTTC. This sequence encodes CASSPDLYEQYF. The chain employs TRBV18 and TRBJ2-7; D might be TRBD2 (5 bases). The V gene lost 3 bases and the J gene lost 4 bases, with 7 bases spanning the gap. Germline CDR1 and CDR2: KGHSH and LQKENI. The CDR3 length is 12 residues.

This clone has just one count. The V call is TRBV25-1, the J call TRBJ2-2; 8 bases are a match to TRBD1. In germline, CDR1 is MGHDK, CDR2 SYGVNS. V was pared by 7 bases and J by 3 bases, with 10 bases of the junction left unmatched. CDR3 length: 16 amino acids. CDR3 nucleotides: TGTGCCAGCATCCGGGGGCAGGGGGCACACACCGGGGAGCTGTTTTTT. Translation: CASIRGQGAHTGELFF.

The chain has TRBV10-3 and TRBJ1-1; D may be TRBD1 (6 bases). Germline CDR1 ENHRY, CDR2 SYGVKD. Between the trimmed V and J ends, which lost 3 bases and 1 base, there was a span of 12 bases. The CDR3 totals 15 residues. CDR3 in DNA: TGTGCCATCAGTGATCGAGGGGGGGAGAACACTGAAGCTTTCTTT. Its translation is CAISDRGGENTEAFF.

This clone occurred a few times. This specimen includes other DNA sequences encoding the same CDR3. This chain links TRBV5-1 with TRBJ2-1; perhaps D is TRBD1 or TRBD2 (5 bases each). V was trimmed by 2 bases and J by 4 bases, leaving 7 bases between them. Per the germline V gene, CDR1 is SGHRS and CDR2 is YFSETQ. This CDR3 spans 13 amino acids. Here the CDR3 DNA reads TGCGCCAGCAGCTTAGGGGAGTACAATGAGCAGTTCTTC. Translating it yields CASSLGEYNEQFF.

This clone occurred a few times. In this CDR3 the conserved last residue, phenylalanine or tryptophan, is missing, so a read error is likely. The DNA is omitted, as the CDR3 cannot be located on it reliably, and the CDR3 follows TCRdb's listing. The rearrangement joins TRBV21-1 to TRBJ2-7; TRBD2, the table's D call, lacks a check against the DNA. TRBV21-1 represents a pseudogene. The CDR3 length is 13 residues, termini included. CDR3 loop: CASSKHEGRNRDH.

This chain links TRBV18 with TRBJ1-2, with 9 bases that match TRBD1. CDR3 size: 14 residues. The trim removed 6 bases at V and 4 bases at J, leaving 6 bases unmatched. The germline CDR1 and CDR2 sequences are KGHSH and LQKENI. This CDR3 reads CASSQETGGYGYTF. As DNA, the CDR3 is TGTGCCAGCTCTCAAGAGACAGGGGGCTATGGCTACACCTTC.

This chain links TRBV11-2 with TRBJ2-3; maybe TRBD2 (6 bases). V lost 7 bases and J 2 bases, leaving 25 bases between the germline ends. This CDR3 is built from 18 residues. Germline values: CDR1 SGHAT, CDR2 FQNNGV. The CDR3: CASTLGLPTPPITDTQYF. The DNA of the CDR3 is TGTGCCAGCACCTTGGGACTCCCGACTCCCCCTATCACAGATACGCAGTATTTT.

This clone was found once. A read error may be the cause here, since a much bigger clone is one base away. The sample has other DNA sequences that encode this CDR3 too. The rearrangement links TRBV28 to TRBJ2-7; weak D call: TRBD1 (5 bases). The CDR3 sequence is 11 residues long. Germline-derived CDR1 and CDR2 are MDHEN and SYDVKM. Trimming shortened V by 5 bases and J by 3 bases, and 5 bases separated the two germline ends. CDR3 DNA sequence: TGTGCCAGCAGTCAGGGCTACGAGCAGTACTTC. This encodes CASSQGYEQYF.

V is TRBV7-9 and J is TRBJ2-7; 13 bases map to TRBD2. The CDR3 sequence is 14 residues long. V trimming: 7 bases; J trimming: 4 bases; junction bases outside the gene matches: 4. Germline loops: CDR1 SEHNR, CDR2 FQNEAQ (reference sequence). CDR3 bases: TGTGCCAGCACCTCACTAGCGGGAGGGTACGAGCAGTACTTC. Translation: CASTSLAGGYEQYF.

The genes are TRBV19 and TRBJ2-5; TRBD1 aligns across 8 bases. Germline assignment: CDR1 LNHDA and CDR2 SQIVND (reference sequence). The junction had 7 bases not matched to a gene; V was cut back by 3 bases and J by 1 base. The CDR3 consists of 16 residues. CDR3 sequence (DNA): TGTGCCAGTAGTATCCGGACAGGGCGAATCCAAGAGACCCAGTACTTC. It is translated as CASSIRTGRIQETQYF. Combining the CDR3 with reference TRBV19 and TRBJ2-5 gives the whole variable domain DGGITQSPKYLFRKEGQNVTLSCEQNLNHDAMYWYRQDPGQGLRLIYYSQIVNDFQKGDIAEGYSVSREKKESFPLTVTSAQKNPTAFYLCASSIRTGRIQETQYFGPGTRLLVL.

V usage is TRBV7-8 and J usage is TRBJ2-7; perhaps TRBD2 as D (5 bases). The germline V gene has CDR1 SGHVS and CDR2 FQNEAQ. Trimming pared 5 bases from V and 0 bases from J, leaving 14 bases between. This CDR3 comprises 15 residues. The CDR3 region is CASSPPDLYSYEQYF. As DNA, the CDR3 is TGTGCCAGCAGCCCTCCGGACTTATACTCCTACGAGCAGTACTTC.

The table lists this clone with a few counts. The chain links TRBV4-2 to TRBJ2-1; TRBD1 or TRBD2 may be the D gene (5 bases each). Germline V gene data show CDR1 as LGHNA and CDR2 as YNFKEQ. V was clipped by 3 bases and J by 5 bases, with 11 bases between them. The CDR3 covers 14 residues. CDR3 protein: CASSHRGRDNEQFF. CDR3 in DNA: TGTGCCAGCAGCCATAGGGGACGCGACAATGAGCAGTTCTTC.

The chain has TRBV9 and TRBJ2-1, with D possibly being TRBD2 (5 bases). Per germline, CDR1 SGDLS and CDR2 YYNGEE. This CDR3 region has 12 residues. Between the trimmed V and J ends, which lost 5 bases and 8 bases, there was a span of 11 bases. The CDR3 bases are TGTGCCAGCAGTCCGGACTCCTATGAGCAGTTCTTC. It yields the protein CASSPDSYEQFF. Full variable domain (missing parts from reference TRBV9 and TRBJ2-1): DSGVTQTPKHLITATGQRVTLRCSPRSGDLSVYWYQQSLDQGLQFLIQYYNGEERAKGNILERFSAQQFPDLHSELNLSSLELGDSALYFCASSPDSYEQFFGPGTRLTVL.

This clone was seen a few times. J is TRBJ2-7 and V is TRBV28; possibly TRBD1 for D (6 bases). V lost 5 bases and J 2 bases, leaving 16 bases between the germline ends. The CDR3 has 15 residues. CDR1 is MDHEN and CDR2 is SYDVKM in the germline V gene. The CDR3 bases are TGTGCCAGCAGTCCAACAGGGAGATCTCCCTACGAGCAGTACTTC. Translated: CASSPTGRSPYEQYF.

The chain is built from TRBV9 and TRBJ2-5; D gene unclear. CDR1 is SGDLS and CDR2 is YYNGEE in the germline V gene. The ends were cut back, 1 base at V and 2 bases at J, with 12 bases in the middle. There are 15 residues in the CDR3. The CDR3 coding sequence is TGTGCCAGCAGCGTATTGGAACACCCTCAAGAGACCCAGTACTTC. It encodes CASSVLEHPQETQYF.